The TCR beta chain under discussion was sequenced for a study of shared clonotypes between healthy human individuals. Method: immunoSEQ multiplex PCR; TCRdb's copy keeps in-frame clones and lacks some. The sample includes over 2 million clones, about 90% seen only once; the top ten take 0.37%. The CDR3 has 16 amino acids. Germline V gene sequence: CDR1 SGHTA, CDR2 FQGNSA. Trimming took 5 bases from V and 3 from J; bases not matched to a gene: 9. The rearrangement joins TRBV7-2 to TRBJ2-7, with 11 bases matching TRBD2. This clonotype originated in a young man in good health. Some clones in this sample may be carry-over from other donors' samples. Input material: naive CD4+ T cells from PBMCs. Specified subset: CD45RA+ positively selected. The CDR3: CASSQTPGTSGYEQYF. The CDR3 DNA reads TGTGCCAGCAGCCAAACTCCCGGGACTAGCGGCTACGAGCAGTACTTC. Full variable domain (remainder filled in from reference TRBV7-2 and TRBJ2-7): GAGVSQSPSNKVTEKGKDVELRCDPISGHTALYWYRQSLGQGLEFLIYFQGNSAPDKSGLPSDRFSAERTGGSVSTLTIQRTQQEDSAVYLCASSQTPGTSGYEQYFGPGTRLTVT.